The 17 T cell receptor beta chains below were found in one sample sequenced in a study of neoadjuvant anti-PD-1 for oral cavity cancer. Time point denoted: after neoadjuvant nivolumab, at surgical resection. The data were produced by immunoSEQ multiplex PCR, yet TCRdb's version contains in-frame clones alone and is incomplete. This sample has some 14,000 clones, with approximately 73% found just once. The sample was PBMCs, taken after nivolumab (anti-PD-1) treatment. The source of these receptors is a person aged 40 to 85 with oral cavity squamous cell carcinoma.

V gene TRBV7-9 combines with J gene TRBJ2-1; 9 bases are a match to TRBD1. CDR3 length equals 16 residues. Unmatched junction bases numbered 14, after V lost 6 bases and J lost 8 bases. Germline V CDR1 and CDR2: SEHNR, FQNEAQ (reference sequence). The CDR3 region is CASSRSAGQGTDEQFF. CDR3 nucleotides: TGTGCCAGCAGTCGAAGCGCCGGACAGGGGACCGATGAGCAGTTCTTC.

The rearrangement links TRBV18 to TRBJ1-2, with D unresolved. This CDR3 is 15 amino acids long. V was pared by 0 bases and J by 4 bases, with 12 bases between. Per germline, CDR1 KGHSH and CDR2 LQKENI. CDR3 region: CASSPPTASSYGYTF. CDR3 in DNA: TGTGCCAGCTCACCACCAACGGCCAGCAGCTATGGCTACACCTTC.

The chain is built from TRBV4-1 and TRBJ2-1; 7 positions match TRBD2. V trimming: 4 bases; J trimming: 6 bases; junction bases outside the gene matches: 12. The length of the CDR3 is 16 residues. Germline V gives CDR1 MGHRA, CDR2 YSYEKL. CDR3 loop: CASSRPGASGGNEQFF. The CDR3 DNA follows: TGCGCCAGCAGCCGGCCTGGGGCTAGCGGTGGCAATGAGCAGTTCTTC.

This clone rates as medium-sized (0.01 to 0.1%). The V and J genes are TRBV11-2 and TRBJ1-2; 9 bases fit TRBD1. Germline lookup yields CDR1 SGHAT and CDR2 FQNNGV. There are 13 residues in the CDR3. Germline trimming cut 5 bases from V and 9 bases from J; bases unmatched to any gene: 7. CDR3 bases: TGTGCCAGCAGCCCCGGGACAGGGAGCAGCTACACCTTC. Protein: CASSPGTGSSYTF.

This clone has a handful of counts. The chain uses TRBV6-5 and TRBJ1-2; D is undetermined. The germline gives CDR1 MNHEY, CDR2 SVGAGI. The length of the CDR3 is 13 residues. The germline V and J ends were trimmed by 0 bases and 5 bases, with 7 bases remaining between them. For the CDR3, the DNA is TGTGCCAGCAGTTACTCGTCTCGATATGGCTACACCTTC. It encodes CASSYSSRYGYTF.

The J gene is TRBJ2-7, the V gene TRBV10-3, with a tentative D call TRBD2 (6 bases). This CDR3 is built from 16 residues. V was trimmed by 7 bases and J by 1 base, leaving 20 bases between them. Germline CDR1 and CDR2: ENHRY and SYGVKD. The CDR3 here is CAITRDQTGGSYEQYF. CDR3 sequence (DNA): TGTGCCATCACCCGTGATCAAACCGGGGGATCCTACGAGCAGTACTTC.

This rearrangement joins TRBV6-6 to TRBJ2-7; 11 bases align to TRBD2. The CDR3 loop spans 15 amino acids. The germline V gene has CDR1 MNHNY and CDR2 SVGAGI (reference sequence). V dropped 2 bases and J dropped 6; count of bases not matched to a gene: 6. CDR3 DNA: TGTGCCAGCAGTTACGAGGCCCTAGCGGGAGGCGAGCAGTACTTC. Translating it yields CASSYEALAGGEQYF.

The V gene is TRBV5-5, the J gene TRBJ2-7; 11 positions match TRBD1. Losses at the gene ends were 3 bases for V and 4 bases for J; bases not matched to a gene: 9. The CDR3 is 16 amino acids. Looked up from germline, CDR1 is SGHKS and CDR2 is YYEKEE (reference sequence). DNA for the CDR3: TGTGCCAGCAGCTCTTTTTTCGGACAGGGGGCTTACGAGCAGTACTTC. Its translation is CASSSFFGQGAYEQYF.

V gene TRBV5-1 combines with J gene TRBJ2-5, with TRBD1 matching 9 bases. With 2 bases clipped from V and 0 bases from J, the junction kept 5 bases outside the gene matches. The CDR3 has 16 residues. The V gene's germline CDR1 is SGHRS and CDR2 YFSETQ. The CDR3 DNA reads TGCGCCAGCAGCTTACTGGGACAGGGAAACCAAGAGACCCAGTACTTC. This codes for CASSLLGQGNQETQYF.

The V and J genes are TRBV6-5 and TRBJ2-7; perhaps TRBD1 as D (6 bases). With 2 bases removed from V and 2 bases from J, the gap between germline ends came to 16 bases. CDR1 and CDR2 from the germline V gene are MNHEY and SVGAGI. The CDR3 is 16 amino acids. The CDR3 reads CASSYDRPSTPYEQYF. CDR3 sequence (DNA): TGTGCCAGCAGTTACGACAGGCCTTCAACACCCTACGAGCAGTACTTC.

Only one count was recorded for this clone. The gene calls are TRBV14 and TRBJ1-1; no definite D call. Germline values: CDR1 SGHDN, CDR2 FVKESK. Trimming took off 1 base at V and 1 base at J, with 7 bases between the two ends. CDR3 size: 14 residues. CDR3 nucleotide sequence: TGTGCCAGCAGCCAAGGGGAGGGGAACACTGAAGCTTTCTTT. Its protein product is CASSQGEGNTEAFF.

CDR3 loop: CASSEGGTTTNEKLFF. CDR3 bases: TGTGCCAGCAGTGAGGGGGGAACCACAACTAATGAAAAACTGTTTTTT. This chain connects TRBV25-1 to TRBJ1-4; possible D gene TRBD1, 5 bases. V was shortened by 3 bases and J by 0 bases, with 11 bases between the two germline ends. Germline CDR1 reads MGHDK; CDR2 reads SYGVNS. There are 16 residues in the CDR3.

This clone was seen a few times. This chain links TRBV18 with TRBJ2-5; D ambiguous. V lost 6 bases, J lost 1 base, and 9 bases lay in between. Germline values: CDR1 KGHSH, CDR2 LQKENI. The CDR3 covers 13 residues. Here the CDR3 DNA reads TGTGCCAGCTCTCTCGGTGCCCAAGAGACCCAGTACTTC. This encodes CASSLGAQETQYF.

The chain recombines TRBV29-1 with TRBJ1-2, with 7 bases fitting TRBD1. Per the germline V gene, CDR1 is SQVTM and CDR2 is ANQGSEA. V was pared by 4 bases and J by 7 bases, with 12 bases of the junction left unmatched. This CDR3 has 14 amino acids. CDR3 loop: CSVGYVGGRRGYTF. Here the CDR3 DNA reads TGCAGCGTTGGATATGTAGGGGGCCGGCGTGGCTACACCTTC.

Comments on this clone: Additional DNA sequences in this sample encode the identical CDR3. The V gene is TRBV11-2, the J gene TRBJ2-7; no definite D call. Trimming shortened V by 0 bases and J by 2 bases, and 5 bases separated the two germline ends. This CDR3 comprises 13 residues. The germline V gene has CDR1 SGHAT and CDR2 FQNNGV. The CDR3 sequence is CASSLDPPYEQYF. The CDR3 coding sequence is TGTGCCAGCAGCTTAGATCCTCCCTACGAGCAGTACTTC.

The CDR3 sequence is CASSEIRESTEAFF. The CDR3 region has the DNA TGTGCCAGCAGTGAAATTAGGGAGTCCACTGAAGCTTTCTTT. The rearrangement uses TRBV25-1 and TRBJ1-1; D ambiguous. Per germline, CDR1 MGHDK and CDR2 SYGVNS. V dropped 2 bases and J dropped 4 bases, with 11 bases sitting between them. CDR3 size: 14 residues.

This chain joins TRBV10-3 and TRBJ2-7; 9 bases line up with TRBD1. Per germline, CDR1 ENHRY and CDR2 SYGVKD. The CDR3 consists of 14 residues. With V trimmed by 2 bases and J by 6 bases, 5 bases remained unmatched. CDR3 amino acids: CAISELTGGSEQYF. The CDR3 DNA reads as TGTGCCATCAGTGAGCTGACAGGGGGGAGCGAGCAGTACTTC.